The source of this TCR beta chain is a study of shared clonotypes between healthy human individuals. Overall study: Researchers drew samples from two women and three men aged 18 to 49. CD4 naive and CD4 memory each took three plates per donor, while CD8 naive took two and CD8 memory one.

CDR1 MDHEN and CDR2 SYDVKM come from the germline V gene. V gave up 8 bases and J gave up 2 bases; unmatched junction bases: 7. This CDR3 has 14 amino acids. Produced via immunoSEQ multiplex PCR; TCRdb's table is partial and in-frame only. The sample consists of around 2.3 million clones, almost 96% of them appearing once. Healthy and HIV-negative, the adult donors had no recent acute infections or vaccinations. The split of CD4+ cells yielded CD45RA+ naive and CD45RA-negative memory subsets. The sequenced sample was naive CD4+ T cells sorted from blood. Subset in this sample: CD45RA+ positively selected. This sequence was found in a man between 18 and 29 years old in good health. The chain recombines TRBV28 with TRBJ2-5; 8 nucleotides match TRBD2. The CDR3 reads CASRPPGGQETQYF. CDR3 bases: TGTGCCAGCCGCCCCCCGGGGGGGCAAGAGACCCAGTACTTC.